This TCR beta chain was captured in a study of cytomegalovirus exposure and HLA in healthy donors. Amplification used 60 Vbeta primers and 13 Jbeta primers. Sequenced by immunoSEQ multiplex PCR; TCRdb stores in-frame clones only, minus some. The data hold 150,000 to 200,000 clones, with 60% to 80% observed a single time. J gave up 10 bases and V 4 bases, and 10 bases lay outside the gene matches. This CDR3 contains 15 residues. The germline CDR1 and CDR2 sequences are GTSNPN and SVGIG (reference sequence). The rearrangement links TRBV30 to TRBJ1-6, with 10 bases aligning to TRBD1. The source material was PBMCs. The source is a man aged 18 to 30 in good health and CMV-seropositive. The DNA of the CDR3 is TGTGCCTGGAAGCGGACCGGGACAGGGGACTCACCCCTCCACTTT. This codes for CAWKRTGTGDSPLHF.